This is a list of T cell receptor beta chains from one sample in a study of response to subunit inactivated influenza vaccine. TCRdb analysed the RT-PCR reads with MiXCR anew, one entry per CDR3 protein. The top ten clones hold 7.8% of a sample with almost 250,000 distinct CDR3 sequences, 12% of them seen once. The sequencing here drew on non-naive T cells sorted from PBMCs, taken roughly 15 days before vaccination. The source of these receptors is a man aged 45-65 years who received an inactivated influenza vaccine. Both conserved end residues are part of each CDR3. A D gene is named only where the DNA matches it firmly. Size tells how often a clone was seen (once, few, many) or the class of an expanded clone, and some rows leave it out.

cdr3_length	d_call	v_call	j_call	clone_size	cdr3_nt	cdr3_aa
12	NA	TRBV29-1	TRBJ1-1	NA	TGCAGCGTTGGCCAGGGTCACACTGAAGCTTTCTTT	CSVGQGHTEAFF
14	NA	TRBV2	TRBJ1-6	few	TGTGCCAGCAGTGATACAGGGAAAAATTCACCCCTCCACTTT	CASSDTGKNSPLHF
15	NA	TRBV7-9	TRBJ2-7	NA	TGTGCCAGCAGCTTAGTCCCCACAGGGATCGACGAGCAGTACTTC	CASSLVPTGIDEQYF
14	NA	TRBV5-6	TRBJ2-5	NA	TGTGCCAGCAGCAAGTCCGGGATTTTGGAGACCCAGTACTTC	CASSKSGILETQYF
13	NA	TRBV11-3	TRBJ2-1	few	TGTGCCAGCAGCCCGAGGTGGGGGGATGAGCAGTTCTTC	CASSPRWGDEQFF
13	TRBD1	TRBV27	TRBJ2-7	few	TGTGCCAGCACGAAGAGGACAGGGGGAGAGCAGTACTTC	CASTKRTGGEQYF
13	NA	TRBV5-1	TRBJ2-1	many	TGCGCCAGCAGCTGGGGAACGGCCTTTGAGCAGTTCTTC	CASSWGTAFEQFF
13	NA	TRBV5-1	TRBJ1-2	NA	TGCGCCAGCAGCTTGGAAGGTTCTCGAGGCTACACCTTC	CASSLEGSRGYTF
17	TRBD2	TRBV20-1	TRBJ2-7	NA	TGCAGTGCTAGAGATATCCGTCAGGGAGGGAGGTTGGCCGAGCAGTACTTC	CSARDIRQGGRLAEQYF
15	NA	TRBV7-2	TRBJ2-7	few	TGTGCCAGCAGCTTAGAGGCCAGGCCGTCCTACGAGCAGTACTTC	CASSLEARPSYEQYF
14	TRBD2	TRBV7-3	TRBJ2-1	many	TGTGCCAGCAGCTTAGCGGGAGGAAGCGATGAGCAGTTCTTC	CASSLAGGSDEQFF
12	NA	TRBV7-8	TRBJ1-6	NA	TGTGCCAGCAGCGAACAGAATTCACCCCTCCACTTT	CASSEQNSPLHF
15	NA	TRBV4-3	TRBJ1-6	many	TGCGCCAGCAGCCAAGAGGGCAGCGATAATTCACCCCTCCACTTT	CASSQEGSDNSPLHF